Sequencing of this TCR beta chain was carried out in a study of blood T cells in healthy people across ages. There are many counts of this clonotype. The antigen is not known. The CDR3 spans 15 residues. The V end lost 0 bases, the J end lost 6 bases, and 13 bases lay between the germline ends. Germline assignment: CDR1 LGHNA and CDR2 YSLEER. Whole-study findings and limits: Donor CMV infection status was unknown, possibly confounding age-related changes in expanded clonotypes. Age brought a roughly linear fall in TCR beta diversity measured per million T cells.

Alongside a J-beta primer mix, a sample-barcoded 5' primer served in a second PCR lasting about 7 to 11 cycles. Via MiXCR, TCRdb re-called the 5' RACE reads, giving one row per CDR3 protein. The sample holds about 1.5 million distinct CDR3 sequences; roughly 43% are singletons and the top ten take about 3.8%. The sample consisted of blood. The V gene is TRBV4-3, the J gene TRBJ2-3; unclear D gene. The source is a woman aged 18-29 years in good health. The chain's CDR3 is CASSQEDRVGDTQYF. The CDR3 DNA follows: TGCGCCAGCAGCCAAGAGGATAGAGTAGGCGATACGCAGTATTTT.